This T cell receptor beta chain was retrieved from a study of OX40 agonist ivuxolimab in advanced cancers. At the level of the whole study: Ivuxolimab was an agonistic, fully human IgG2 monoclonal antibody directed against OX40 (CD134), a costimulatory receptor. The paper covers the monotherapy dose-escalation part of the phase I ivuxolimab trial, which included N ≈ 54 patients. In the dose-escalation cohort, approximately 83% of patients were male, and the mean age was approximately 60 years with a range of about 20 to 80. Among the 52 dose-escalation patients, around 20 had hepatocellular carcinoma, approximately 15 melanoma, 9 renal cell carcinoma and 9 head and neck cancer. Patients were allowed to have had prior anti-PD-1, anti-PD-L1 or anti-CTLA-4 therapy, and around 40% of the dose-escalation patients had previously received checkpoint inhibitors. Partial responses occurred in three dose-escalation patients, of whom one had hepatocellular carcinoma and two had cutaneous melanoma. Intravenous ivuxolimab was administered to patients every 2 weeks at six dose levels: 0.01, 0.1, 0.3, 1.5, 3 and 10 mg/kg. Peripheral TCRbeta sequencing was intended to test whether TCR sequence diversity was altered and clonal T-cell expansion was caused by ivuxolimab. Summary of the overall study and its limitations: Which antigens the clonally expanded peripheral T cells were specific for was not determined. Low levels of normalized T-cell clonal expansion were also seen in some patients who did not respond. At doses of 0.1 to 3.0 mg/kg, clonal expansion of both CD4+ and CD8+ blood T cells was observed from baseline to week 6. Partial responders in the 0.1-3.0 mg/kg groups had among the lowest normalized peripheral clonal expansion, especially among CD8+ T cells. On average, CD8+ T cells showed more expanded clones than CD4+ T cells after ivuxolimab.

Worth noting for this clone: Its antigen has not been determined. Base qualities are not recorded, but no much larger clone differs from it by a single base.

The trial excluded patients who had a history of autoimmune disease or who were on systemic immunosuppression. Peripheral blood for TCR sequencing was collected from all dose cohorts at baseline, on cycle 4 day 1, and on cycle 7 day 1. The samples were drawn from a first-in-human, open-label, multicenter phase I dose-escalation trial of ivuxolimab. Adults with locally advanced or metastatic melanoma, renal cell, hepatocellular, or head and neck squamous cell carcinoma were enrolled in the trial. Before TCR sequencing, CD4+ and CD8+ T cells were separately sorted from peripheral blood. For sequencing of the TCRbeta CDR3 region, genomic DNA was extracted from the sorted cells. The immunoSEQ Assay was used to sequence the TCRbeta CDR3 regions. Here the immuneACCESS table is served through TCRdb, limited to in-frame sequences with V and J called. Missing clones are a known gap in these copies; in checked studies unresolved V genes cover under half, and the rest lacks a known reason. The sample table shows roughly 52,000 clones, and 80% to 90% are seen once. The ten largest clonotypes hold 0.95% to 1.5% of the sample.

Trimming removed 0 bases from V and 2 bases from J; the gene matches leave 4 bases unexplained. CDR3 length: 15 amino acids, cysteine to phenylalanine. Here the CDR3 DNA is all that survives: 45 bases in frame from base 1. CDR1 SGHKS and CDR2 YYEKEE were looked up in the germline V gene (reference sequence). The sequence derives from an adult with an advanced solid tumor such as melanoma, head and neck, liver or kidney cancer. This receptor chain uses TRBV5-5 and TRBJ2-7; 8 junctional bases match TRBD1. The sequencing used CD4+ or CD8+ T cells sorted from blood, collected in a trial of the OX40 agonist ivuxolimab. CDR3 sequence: CASSLGPTGAYEQYF. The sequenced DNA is TGTGCCAGCAGCTTGGGTCCGACAGGGGCCTACGAGCAGTACTTC.